This TCR beta chain was sequenced in a study of cytomegalovirus exposure and HLA in healthy donors. Germline V gene lookup returns CDR1 SEHNR and CDR2 FQNEAQ (reference sequence). The CDR3 is 16 amino acids. V lost 5 bases and J lost 3; bases outside the gene matches: 10. The study ran its PCR with 60 Vbeta and 13 Jbeta primers. TCRdb keeps only in-frame clones here, not all; method: immunoSEQ multiplex PCR. This sample yields approximately 290,000 clones, of which about four fifths are seen a single time; 0.3% to 0.35% belongs to the top ten. The rearrangement uses TRBV7-9 and TRBJ2-7; TRBD1 matches 10 bases. Sequenced sample: PBMCs. The TCR originated in a girl aged 2 to 10 in good health and CMV-seronegative. The DNA for the CDR3 is TGTGCCAGCAGCCCACGACAGGGGGCCTATATCTACGAGCAGTACTTC. Translation: CASSPRQGAYIYEQYF.